The clone carrying this TCR beta chain is medium-sized in the sample. Its antigen remains unidentified. This beta chain is off target for a library built for alpha chains, so its abundance means little. One entry per CDR3 protein results from TCRdb running MiXCR on the 5' RACE reads. The sample lists around 8,000 distinct CDR3 sequences; under 10% were seen once. The sample is drawn from a study of spatial heterogeneity in lung cancer. As for the study in general: Averaged across combinations, each unique TCR and UMI pairing appeared more than ten times in raw reads, which were uncorrected. General study findings and limits: Intratumoral expanded alpha and beta TCR counts were found to track tumor mutation counts.

CDR1 SGHTA and CDR2 FQGNSA come from the germline V gene. Trimming took 1 base from V and 0 from J, leaving 6 bases between them. This CDR3 has 14 residues. Time point reported: sample taken at primary tumor resection. Unsorted whole RNA samples from tumor, nontumor lung or frozen PBMC were sequenced. The genes are TRBV7-2 and TRBJ1-2; D may be TRBD1 (5 bases). Sequencing was performed on lung tumor tissue, taken at surgery. This receptor was identified in a male donor with early-stage non-small cell lung cancer. The CDR3 reads CASSLGTTNYGYTF. CDR3 bases: TGTGCCAGCAGCTTAGGGACAACTAACTATGGCTACACCTTC.